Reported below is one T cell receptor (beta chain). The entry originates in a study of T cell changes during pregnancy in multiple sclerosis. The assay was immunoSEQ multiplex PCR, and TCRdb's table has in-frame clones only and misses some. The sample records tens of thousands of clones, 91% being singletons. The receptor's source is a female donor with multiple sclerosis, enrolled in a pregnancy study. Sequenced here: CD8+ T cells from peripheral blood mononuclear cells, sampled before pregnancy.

The CDR3 nucleotides are TGTGCCAGCAGCGGGGGCTCCAATGAGCAGTTCTTC. Its translation: CASSGGSNEQFF. The J gene is TRBJ2-1, the V gene TRBV5-4; possible D gene TRBD1, 6 bases. The CDR3 is made up of 12 amino acids. The ends were cut back, 4 bases at V and 6 bases at J, with 8 bases in the middle. Germline lookup yields CDR1 SGHNT and CDR2 YYREEE (reference sequence).